Listed below are T cell receptor beta chains from one sample, sequenced in a study of blood T cell repertoires in COVID-19. Sequencing was performed with immunoSEQ multiplex PCR; in TCRdb, only in-frame clones are kept and a portion is missing. The sample holds approximately 120,000 clones, approximately 87% seen once. The source material was peripheral blood. The receptors were gathered from a woman aged 45-65 years with acute or convalescent COVID-19. The CDR3 runs from the conserved cysteine through the conserved F or W. A D gene is named only where the DNA matches it firmly.

J gene	D gene	V gene	CDR3 protein
TRBJ1-2	TRBD1	TRBV30	CAWLNTGQLYGYTF
TRBJ1-1	NA	TRBV3-1/TRBV3-2	CASSQGRGANTEAFF
TRBJ1-2	NA	TRBV5-5	CASSLLQGQGYTF
TRBJ2-7	NA	TRBV9	CASSGRTGEQYF
TRBJ1-1	TRBD1	TRBV5-1	CASSESGQMNTEAFF
TRBJ1-1	NA	TRBV11-2	CASSLDPGAQREAFF
TRBJ1-5	NA	TRBV9	CASSVGQGGQQPQHF
TRBJ1-5	TRBD1	TRBV24-1	CATSDRQGGSNQPQHF
TRBJ2-7	NA	TRBV5-1	CASSSSSYEQYF
TRBJ1-1	TRBD1	TRBV28	CASSRQGAEAFF
TRBJ1-4	NA	TRBV20-1	CSAYNEKLFF
TRBJ1-5	NA	TRBV21-1	CASSRKVNLAGGPQPQHF
TRBJ1-4	NA	TRBV19	CASRQPGHGNEKLFF
TRBJ1-1	TRBD1	TRBV5-5	CASRIRQGGTGRAAFF
TRBJ2-1	TRBD2	TRBV9	CASSRLAGYNEQFF
TRBJ1-1	NA	TRBV1	CTSSQKRPENTEAFF
TRBJ1-1	TRBD1	TRBV11-2	CASSPLRDRVNTEAFF
TRBJ2-1	NA	TRBV7-3	CASSLRGAGTDEQFF
TRBJ2-5	NA	TRBV21-1	CASSKGEWAGGQETQYF
TRBJ2-3	TRBD1	TRBV19	CASSIKWGQGKDTQYF
TRBJ2-7	NA	TRBV6-5	CASSYVWDTEQYF
TRBJ2-1	TRBD2	TRBV19	CASSRLDATSGGANEQFF
TRBJ2-5	TRBD2	TRBV9	CASSVGLAGGKETQYF
TRBJ1-1	NA	TRBV9	CASSAAPGTEAFF
TRBJ2-5	NA	TRBV24-1	CATSDLRGGIETQYF
TRBJ1-2	NA	TRBV19	CASSPLKKGVDYYGYTF
TRBJ1-5	TRBD1	TRBV2	CASSQGPPTGTTPQHF
TRBJ1-5	NA	TRBV10-3	CATSGPPGGGPEPQHF
TRBJ2-7	NA	TRBV5-5	CASSFSLTPLRSNYEQYF
TRBJ1-1	NA	TRBV10-3	CAISEREMNTEAFF
TRBJ2-2	TRBD1	TRBV6-5	CASSRQGAGGELFF
TRBJ2-7	TRBD2	TRBV9	CASSPFTSGGFYEQYF
TRBJ1-5	TRBD1	TRBV19	CASSTGTGDSNQPQHF
TRBJ1-5	NA	TRBV10-3	CAIGQENQPQHF
TRBJ1-2	NA	TRBV28	CASSPRFGQNYGYTF
TRBJ1-1	NA	TRBV21-1	CASSPQGRDREVAEAFF
TRBJ1-5	NA	TRBV2	CASSLPAGNQPQHF
TRBJ1-4	NA	TRBV29-1	CSVRATGRELFF
TRBJ1-1	TRBD1	TRBV6-5	CASRTGLNTEAFF
TRBJ1-1	NA	TRBV5-1	CASSQGGDAEAFF
TRBJ2-1	NA	TRBV5-1	CASSFVAESYNEQFF
TRBJ2-2	TRBD1	TRBV19	CASSELGQGLAGELFF
TRBJ2-7	TRBD1	TRBV5-1	CASSEGQGWEQYF
TRBJ2-7	TRBD2	TRBV9	CASSVKGTSGDYEQYF
TRBJ2-2	TRBD1	TRBV5-1	CASSRDRGGELFF
TRBJ2-6	NA	TRBV27	CASSFVSGANVLTF
TRBJ2-5	NA	TRBV25-1	CASSDNAVETQYF
TRBJ1-5	NA	TRBV20-1	CSASGGQPQHF
TRBJ2-3	NA	TRBV25-1	CASSLTDTQYF
TRBJ1-6	TRBD1	TRBV6-4	CAGRDRETSPLHF
TRBJ2-7	NA	TRBV29-1	CSVELGHYPYEQYF
TRBJ2-1	TRBD1	TRBV27	CASRKTGGRQEQFF
TRBJ1-2	NA	TRBV7-9	CASSPGNGYTF
TRBJ2-7	TRBD2	TRBV3-1/TRBV3-2	CASASRLSAGGTGEQYF
TRBJ2-3	TRBD2	TRBV4-2	CASSPRAGGGTDTQYF
TRBJ1-2	NA	TRBV7-8	CASSLTRDLLNYGYTF
TRBJ1-2	TRBD1	TRBV5-1	CASSLAGTGGNAGYTF